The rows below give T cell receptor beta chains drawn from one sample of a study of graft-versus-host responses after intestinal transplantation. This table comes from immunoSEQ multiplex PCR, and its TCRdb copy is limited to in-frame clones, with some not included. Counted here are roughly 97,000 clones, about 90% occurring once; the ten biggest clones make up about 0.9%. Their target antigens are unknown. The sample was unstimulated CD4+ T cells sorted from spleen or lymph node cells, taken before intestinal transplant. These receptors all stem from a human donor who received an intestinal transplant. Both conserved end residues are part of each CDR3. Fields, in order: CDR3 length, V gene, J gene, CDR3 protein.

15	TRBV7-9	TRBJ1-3	CASSLAGAAGNTIYF
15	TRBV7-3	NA	CASSLEGLYQETQYF
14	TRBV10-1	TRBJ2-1	CASSSENNYNEQFF
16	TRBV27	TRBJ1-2	CASRGTGGAQNYGYTF
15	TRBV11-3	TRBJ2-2	CASSSGLRNTGELFF
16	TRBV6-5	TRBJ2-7	CASSYSGTRLTYEQYF
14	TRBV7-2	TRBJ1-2	CASSLSGQNYGYTF
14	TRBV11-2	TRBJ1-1	CASSLDPVNTEAFF
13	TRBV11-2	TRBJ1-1	CASSLREGTEAFF
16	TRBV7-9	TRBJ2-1	CASRPVPPADYNEQFF
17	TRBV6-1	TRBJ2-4	CASSEALPGAGKNIQYF
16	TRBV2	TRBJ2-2	CASSEALGLYTGELFF
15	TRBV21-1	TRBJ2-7	CASSKETAAAYEQYF